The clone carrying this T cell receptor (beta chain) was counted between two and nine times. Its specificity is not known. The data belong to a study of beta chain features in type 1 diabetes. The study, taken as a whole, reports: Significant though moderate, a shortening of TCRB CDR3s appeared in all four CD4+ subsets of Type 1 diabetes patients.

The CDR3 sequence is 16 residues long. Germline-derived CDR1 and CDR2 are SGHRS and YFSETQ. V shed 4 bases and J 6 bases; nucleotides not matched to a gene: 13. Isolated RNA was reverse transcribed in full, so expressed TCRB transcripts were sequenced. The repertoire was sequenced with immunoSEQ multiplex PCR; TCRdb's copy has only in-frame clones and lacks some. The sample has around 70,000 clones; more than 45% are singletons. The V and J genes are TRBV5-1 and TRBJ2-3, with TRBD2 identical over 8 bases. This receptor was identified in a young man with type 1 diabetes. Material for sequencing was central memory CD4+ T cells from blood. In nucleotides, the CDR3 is TGCGCCAGCAGCCGATCGGGACTAGGCGGGGGGGATACGCAGTATTTT. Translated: CASSRSGLGGGDTQYF.